The T cell receptor (beta chain) described here comes from a study of blood T cell repertoires in COVID-19. For the study at large: COVID-19 samples collected from the United States, Italy and Spain covered acute and convalescent phases. T cells, B-cell-depleted T cells, or PBMCs supplied cDNA or gDNA.

In the authors' workflow: From reference gene primer amplification, estimates of nucleated cell counts were derived. Clones were read by immunoSEQ multiplex PCR, and TCRdb kept only the in-frame ones, dropping some. The D gene and trimming were derived from the DNA, and the V and J assignments and clone size from that table. The table includes 70,000 to 95,000 clones, roughly four fifths detected once. Between the trimmed V and J ends, which lost 9 bases and 8 bases, there was a span of 23 bases. The germline gives CDR1 LNHDA, CDR2 SQIVND (reference sequence). The length of the CDR3 is 15 residues. This TCR derives from a human donor in a cohort sampled during active COVID-19. This chain uses TRBV19 with TRBJ1-5; D may be TRBD1 (6 bases). The sequencing input was peripheral blood. The CDR3 region is CASRLRQAILEPQHF. CDR3 DNA sequence: TGTGCCAGCCGATTACGACAGGCGATTCTAGAGCCCCAGCATTTT. Based on the CDR3 plus reference TRBV19 and TRBJ1-5, the full variable domain is DGGITQSPKYLFRKEGQNVTLSCEQNLNHDAMYWYRQDPGQGLRLIYYSQIVNDFQKGDIAEGYSVSREKKESFPLTVTSAQKNPTAFYLCASRLRQAILEPQHFGDGTRLSIL.